These 22 T cell receptor beta chains originate from one sample sequenced in a study of CD8 T cells in Susac syndrome. An amount of RNA that ranged from roughly 0.45 to 1 ug was reverse transcribed with random hexamers. TCRdb analysed the immunoSEQ multiplex PCR reads with MiXCR anew, one entry per CDR3 protein. Of around 81,000 distinct CDR3 sequences listed, approximately 93% are singletons. The sample taken for sequencing was CD8+ T cells from PBMCs. The receptors were gathered from a human donor with Susac syndrome.

The J gene is TRBJ2-3, the V gene TRBV7-8; 13 nucleotides match TRBD2. The CDR3 extends over 15 amino acids. Germline V lookup: CDR1 SGHVS, CDR2 FQNEAQ. V lost 0 bases and J lost 7; bases outside the gene matches: 1. The DNA for the CDR3 is TGTGCCAGCAGCTTAGCGACTAGCGGGAGGAATACGCAGTATTTT. Encoded protein: CASSLATSGRNTQYF.

The rearrangement uses TRBV6-2 or TRBV6-3 and TRBJ1-5; D unclear. CDR1 and CDR2 (germline): MNHEY, SVGEGT. The germline V and J ends were trimmed by 2 bases and 1 base, with 9 bases remaining between them. CDR3 length equals 15 residues. CDR3 sequence (DNA): TGTGCCAGCAGTTACGTAACACAAAGCAATCAGCCCCAGCATTTT. Translating gives CASSYVTQSNQPQHF.

The chain couples TRBV12-3 or TRBV12-4 to TRBJ1-2; unclear D gene. This CDR3 is 12 amino acids long. V lost 7 bases to trimming and J lost 6 bases, with 12 bases between them. In nucleotides, the CDR3 is TGTGCCAGCACCCCGGTCGGGGATGGCTACACCTTC. Its translation is CASTPVGDGYTF.

V is TRBV30 and J is TRBJ2-1; tentative D call: TRBD2 (6 bases). Germline V CDR1 and CDR2: GTSNPN, SVGIG (reference sequence). V lost 0 bases, J lost 15 bases, and 15 bases lay in between. This CDR3 comprises 12 residues. CDR3 region: CAWSVLGEVGFF. The CDR3 nucleotides are TGTGCCTGGAGTGTACTTGGGGAGGTGGGGTTCTTC. The variable domain in full, completed from reference TRBV30 and TRBJ2-1, reads SQTIHQWPATLVQPVGSPLSLECTVEGTSNPNLYWYRQAAGRGLQLLFYSVGIGQISSEVPQNLSASRPQDRQFILSSKKLLLSDSGFYLCAWSVLGEVGFFGPGTRLTVL.

The chain uses TRBV10-3 and TRBJ2-7; D possibly corresponds to TRBD1 (6 bases). Looked up from germline, CDR1 is ENHRY and CDR2 is SYGVKD. The V gene lost 0 bases and the J gene lost 5 bases, with 8 bases spanning the gap. The CDR3 has 13 residues. The CDR3 sequence: CAISESNRDEQYF. The CDR3 DNA reads as TGTGCCATCAGTGAGTCTAACAGGGACGAGCAGTACTTC.

V usage is TRBV19 and J usage is TRBJ2-3, with D perhaps TRBD2 (5 bases). V was clipped by 5 bases and J by 6 bases, with 18 bases between them. The CDR3 consists of 15 residues. Germline assignment: CDR1 LNHDA and CDR2 SQIVND (reference sequence). The chain's CDR3 is CASSPLGGLGDTQYF. In DNA, the CDR3 is TGTGCCAGTAGTCCTCTCGGCGGACTCGGGGATACGCAGTATTTT. Complete variable domain (other parts from reference TRBV19 and TRBJ2-3): DGGITQSPKYLFRKEGQNVTLSCEQNLNHDAMYWYRQDPGQGLRLIYYSQIVNDFQKGDIAEGYSVSREKKESFPLTVTSAQKNPTAFYLCASSPLGGLGDTQYFGPGTRLTVL.

The V gene is TRBV5-1, the J gene TRBJ1-1; no clear D. The CDR3 covers 14 residues. Germline values: CDR1 SGHRS, CDR2 YFSETQ. With 1 base removed from V and 1 base from J, the gap between germline ends came to 8 bases. Here the CDR3 reads CASSLTEANTEAFF. CDR3 coding DNA: TGCGCCAGCAGCTTGACAGAGGCGAACACTGAAGCTTTCTTT.

V and J are TRBV7-2 and TRBJ2-3, with D perhaps assigned TRBD1 or TRBD2 (6 bases each). V was cut by 11 bases and J by 0 bases, with 15 bases left in between. The CDR3 loop spans 14 amino acids. CDR1 is SGHTA and CDR2 is FQGNSA in the germline V gene. DNA for the CDR3: TGTGCCGGGGGGCGGGGCCACAGCACAGATACGCAGTATTTT. This gives the protein CAGGRGHSTDTQYF.

The gene calls are TRBV9 and TRBJ2-7; D is perhaps TRBD1 (5 bases). This CDR3 has 14 amino acids. V lost 3 bases to trimming and J lost 5 bases, with 15 bases between them. CDR1 is SGDLS, CDR2 YYNGEE, per germline. The CDR3 protein is CASSEGPSADEQYF. In nucleotides, the CDR3 is TGTGCCAGCAGCGAGGGGCCTTCAGCCGACGAGCAGTACTTC.

The genes are TRBV5-6 and TRBJ2-2; 8 nucleotides line up with TRBD2. V was clipped by 4 bases and J by 1 base; unmatched bases: 6. Germline V gives CDR1 SGHDT, CDR2 YYEEEE. CDR3 length equals 16 residues. The CDR3 sequence is CASSQPGLENTGELFF. The CDR3 DNA reads as TGTGCCAGCAGCCAGCCGGGACTAGAGAACACCGGGGAGCTGTTTTTT.

The chain uses TRBV24-1 and TRBJ2-1; tentatively, D is TRBD2 (6 bases). This CDR3 has 14 amino acids. Germline V CDR1 and CDR2: KGHDR, SFDVKD. Deletions cut 4 bases from V and 3 bases from J, with 9 bases between. The CDR3 sequence is CATSDSGLYNEQFF. CDR3 nucleotides: TGTGCCACCAGTGACTCGGGACTCTACAATGAGCAGTTCTTC.

J is TRBJ2-7 and V is TRBV27, with 8 bases identical to TRBD2. In germline, CDR1 is MNHEY, CDR2 SMNVEV (reference sequence). The CDR3 is made up of 15 amino acids. After removal of 5 bases from V and 3 bases from J, the junction contained 9 bases not matched to a gene. DNA for the CDR3: TGTGCCAGCAGTCTAAATAGCGGGAACTTCTACGAGCAGTACTTC. Encoded protein: CASSLNSGNFYEQYF.

The chain carries TRBV19 and TRBJ2-5, with 11 nucleotides matching TRBD2. V was clipped by 7 bases and J by 1 base; unmatched bases: 5. CDR3 length: 15 residues. The germline CDR1 and CDR2 sequences are LNHDA and SQIVND (reference sequence). The CDR3 reads CASKTGLAGQETQYF. The CDR3 bases are TGTGCCAGTAAAACTGGACTAGCGGGCCAAGAGACCCAGTACTTC.

This clonotype was detected only once. The gene calls are TRBV20-1 and TRBJ1-1, with 9 bases matching TRBD1. The CDR3 length is 16 residues. V gave up 0 bases and J gave up 5 bases; unmatched junction bases: 10. Per the germline V gene, CDR1 is DFQATT and CDR2 is SNEGSKA (reference sequence). The CDR3 sequence is CSARELDRGSRTEAFF. DNA for the CDR3: TGCAGTGCTAGAGAATTGGACAGGGGAAGTAGGACTGAAGCTTTCTTT.

The genes are TRBV28 and TRBJ2-4; no clear D. Trimming stripped 2 bases from V and 0 bases from J, with 8 bases between. The CDR3 covers 15 residues. The germline V gene has CDR1 MDHEN and CDR2 SYDVKM. The DNA of the CDR3 is TGTGCCAGCAGTTTAGGCGGATTAGCCAAAAACATTCAGTACTTC. This translates into CASSLGGLAKNIQYF.

V usage is TRBV3-1 and J usage is TRBJ2-1, with TRBD1 as a possible D gene (5 bases). Trimming shortened V by 0 bases and J by 12 bases, and 18 bases separated the two germline ends. In germline, CDR1 is LGHDT, CDR2 YNNKEL (reference sequence). The CDR3 contains 15 residues. The CDR3 sequence: CASSQDLPGQWGQFF. DNA of the CDR3: TGTGCCAGCAGCCAAGATCTCCCCGGACAATGGGGGCAGTTCTTC.

The chain joins TRBV7-2 to TRBJ1-5; weak D call: TRBD1 (5 bases). Germline lookup yields CDR1 SGHTA and CDR2 FQGNSA. V dropped 5 bases and J dropped 3 bases, with 14 bases sitting between them. The CDR3 spans 15 residues. The CDR3 coding sequence is TGTGCCAGCAGCGCGCGAAGGGGCCCCAATCAGCCCCAGCATTTT. This gives the protein CASSARRGPNQPQHF.

This chain joins TRBV6-5 and TRBJ2-1; either TRBD1 or TRBD2 may fit D (5 bases each). The V and J ends lost 0 bases and 6 bases respectively, with 9 bases between them. The CDR3 has 14 amino acids. CDR1 is MNHEY and CDR2 is SVGAGI in the germline V gene. In DNA form, the CDR3 reads TGTGCCAGCAGTTACTCGGGGGACGCCAATGAGCAGTTCTTC. It encodes CASSYSGDANEQFF.

V is TRBV27 and J is TRBJ1-1, with D maybe TRBD1 (5 bases). Germline values: CDR1 MNHEY, CDR2 SMNVEV (reference sequence). This CDR3 region has 14 residues. Trimming stripped 7 bases from V and 7 bases from J, with 19 bases between. CDR3 in amino acids: CASTRSRDRSEAFF. CDR3 in DNA: TGTGCCAGCACCCGCAGCAGGGACCGGAGTGAAGCTTTCTTT.

V and J are TRBV2 and TRBJ2-3; D ambiguous. The CDR3 spans 13 residues. The germline gives CDR1 SNHLY, CDR2 FYNNEI. Trimming pared 3 bases from V and 3 bases from J, leaving 7 bases between. CDR3 region: CASSEMGTDTQYF. The CDR3 nucleotides read TGTGCCAGCAGTGAGATGGGGACAGATACGCAGTATTTT. The full variable domain, completed using reference TRBV2 and TRBJ2-3, is EPEVTQTPSHQVTQMGQEVILRCVPISNHLYFYWYRQILGQKVEFLVSFYNNEISEKSEIFDDQFSVERPDGSNFTLKIRSTKLEDSAMYFCASSEMGTDTQYFGPGTRLTVL.

This clonotype was seen a single time. V usage is TRBV6-1 and J usage is TRBJ2-7, with TRBD1 matching over 8 bases. Trimming took 6 bases from V and 4 from J; bases not matched to a gene: 17. The germline CDR1 and CDR2 sequences are MNHNS and SASEGT. The CDR3 extends over 17 amino acids. The CDR3 protein is CASSQIFQGAMRYEQYF. CDR3 in DNA: TGTGCCAGCAGCCAAATTTTCCAGGGGGCGATGAGGTACGAGCAGTACTTC.

The gene calls are TRBV5-6 and TRBJ2-3; 7 nucleotides line up with TRBD1. Germline V gene data show CDR1 as SGHDT and CDR2 as YYEEEE. The length of the CDR3 is 16 residues. After removal of 3 bases from V and 0 bases from J, the junction contained 7 bases not matched to a gene. In DNA form, the CDR3 reads TGTGCCAGCAGCTGGTCCACAGGGGTAAGCACAGATACGCAGTATTTT. This sequence encodes CASSWSTGVSTDTQYF.